This passage covers 20 T cell receptor beta chains from one sample sequenced in a study of blood T cell repertoires in COVID-19. Profiling relied on immunoSEQ multiplex PCR, and the TCRdb table lists in-frame clones only, not all of them. The repertoire has around 130,000 clones, roughly four fifths of them found once; the top ten carry 15% to 20%. The specimen sequenced was PBMCs or T cells enriched from blood (not recorded which). These receptors all come from a man aged 25 to 40 who had recovered from COVID-19.

V usage is TRBV28 and J usage is TRBJ2-1; 8 bases are a match to TRBD1. The CDR3 is 16 residues long. Germline V CDR1 and CDR2: MDHEN, SYDVKM. V was clipped by 7 bases and J by 3 bases; unmatched bases: 11. The CDR3 coding sequence is TGTGCCAGCACCACCCCGGACAGGGCCAACTACAATGAGCAGTTCTTC. Translation: CASTTPDRANYNEQFF. Full variable domain (outside the CDR3, taken from reference TRBV28 and TRBJ2-1): DVKVTQSSRYLVKRTGEKVFLECVQDMDHENMFWYRQDPGLGLRLIYFSYDVKMKEKGDIPEGYSVSREKKERFSLILESASTNQTSMYLCASTTPDRANYNEQFFGPGTRLTVL.

The rearrangement joins TRBV2 to TRBJ1-5; tentative D call: TRBD1 (6 bases). This CDR3 has 15 residues. The germline gives CDR1 SNHLY, CDR2 FYNNEI. Between the trimmed V and J ends, which lost 7 bases and 6 bases, there was a span of 19 bases. The DNA for the CDR3 is TGTGCCAGCACTTCGGCCAGGGACATGATTCAGCCCCAGCATTTT. Its translation is CASTSARDMIQPQHF.

This clone was seen only once. The CDR3 coding sequence is TGTGCCACCAGCAGAGATAGGACTAGCCACGAGCAGTACGTC. Its protein product is CATSRDRTSHEQYV. The V call is TRBV15, the J call TRBJ2-7, with 8 bases identical to TRBD2. Germline V CDR1 and CDR2: LNHNV, YYDKDF (reference sequence). The V gene end was trimmed by 0 bases and the J gene end by 5 bases; junction bases not matched to a gene: 3. CDR3 length: 14 amino acids.

V usage is TRBV30 and J usage is TRBJ2-7; 7 bases line up with TRBD2. The CDR3 runs 15 residues. CDR1 GTSNPN and CDR2 SVGIG come from the germline V gene (reference sequence). After removal of 3 bases from V and 1 base from J, the junction contained 9 bases not matched to a gene. CDR3 sequence (DNA): TGTGCCTGGAGCTTAGTTACTAGCGCTTCCTACGAGCAGTACTTC. It encodes CAWSLVTSASYEQYF.

This clone is a singleton in its sample. This CDR3 is CASSLQAGENTGELFF. CDR3 coding DNA: TGTGCCAGCAGCCTTCAAGCGGGGGAGAACACCGGGGAGCTGTTTTTT. V is TRBV9 and J is TRBJ2-2; 8 nucleotides match TRBD2. This CDR3 has 16 amino acids. Germline V gene sequence: CDR1 SGDLS, CDR2 YYNGEE. V was clipped by 4 bases and J by 1 base; unmatched bases: 6.

The V gene is TRBV6-5, the J gene TRBJ1-5; unclear D gene. The CDR3 spans 15 residues. CDR1 is MNHEY and CDR2 is SVGAGI in the germline V gene. Trimming removed 2 bases from V and 0 bases from J, with 8 bases in between. The CDR3 sequence: CASSYDRYSNQPQHF. CDR3 DNA: TGTGCCAGCAGTTACGATCGCTATAGCAATCAGCCCCAGCATTTT.

Comment on this clone: Germline and junction disagree at one end, which may indicate a read error. The chain has TRBV5-1 and TRBJ2-3; 12 bases agree with TRBD2. The CDR3 has 16 residues. Per germline, CDR1 SGHRS and CDR2 YFSETQ. Here the CDR3 reads CASSTATSGSKDTQYF. In DNA, the CDR3 is TGCGCCAGCAGCACCGCGACTAGCGGGAGCAAAGATACGCAGTATTTT.

This clone has only one observation. The chain uses TRBV7-9 and TRBJ2-3; 9 nucleotides align to TRBD2. Germline V gives CDR1 SEHNR, CDR2 FQNEAQ (reference sequence). J gave up 1 base and V 3 bases, and 2 bases lay outside the gene matches. The CDR3 is 15 amino acids. DNA for the CDR3: TGTGCCAGCAGCTTGGCGGGGGGGCGCACAGATACGCAGTATTTT. Translated, it gives CASSLAGGRTDTQYF.

The chain couples TRBV19 to TRBJ1-4, with unresolved D. CDR1 and CDR2 from the germline V gene are LNHDA and SQIVND (reference sequence). The CDR3 runs to 17 residues. Trimming removed 7 bases from V and 3 bases from J, with 21 bases in between. Here the CDR3 reads CASTSLRVGGPNEKLFF. CDR3 coding DNA: TGTGCCAGTACCTCGTTGCGGGTGGGCGGCCCTAATGAAAAACTGTTTTTT.

This rearrangement joins TRBV5-8 to TRBJ1-4, with D tentatively TRBD1 (5 bases). Germline CDR1 and CDR2: SGHTS and YDEGEE. The CDR3 has 14 amino acids. The V end lost 4 bases, the J end lost 8 bases, and 15 bases lay between the germline ends. The DNA for the CDR3 is TGTGCCAGCAGCCTGACGGGGGGAAGGGAAAAACTGTTTTTT. It encodes CASSLTGGREKLFF.

This sequence joins TRBV6-1 and TRBJ2-7, with 7 bases matching TRBD2. The trim removed 2 bases at V and 0 bases at J, leaving 16 bases unmatched. This CDR3 is 19 amino acids long. Germline V CDR1 and CDR2: MNHNS, SASEGT. The CDR3 nucleotides read TGTGCCAGCAGTGAAAGGCTGATGGGCGGAGCGGGAAGCTCCTACGAGCAGTACGTC. Protein sequence: CASSERLMGGAGSSYEQYV.

Points on this clone: The same CDR3 can be traced to other DNA sequences in this sample. The rearrangement links TRBV19 to TRBJ2-2; 8 bases map to TRBD1. V dropped 2 bases and J dropped 6; count of bases not matched to a gene: 5. Germline CDR1 is LNHDA and CDR2 is SQIVND (reference sequence). The CDR3 sequence is 15 residues long. Written as DNA, the CDR3 is TGTGCCAGTAGTATACCAGGACAGGGTGCCGGGGAGCTGTTTTTT. This sequence encodes CASSIPGQGAGELFF.

This chain joins TRBV4-1 and TRBJ1-3; TRBD1 is a possible D gene (6 bases). This CDR3 spans 15 amino acids. The V end was cut by 0 bases, the J end by 2 bases, with 8 bases between. The germline V gene encodes CDR1 MGHRA and CDR2 YSYEKL. Written as DNA, the CDR3 is TGCGCCAGCAGCCAAGACGCAGGGGCTGGAAACACCATATATTTT. It specifies CASSQDAGAGNTIYF.

The gene calls are TRBV19 and TRBJ1-2; 10 nucleotides line up with TRBD1. This CDR3 is 13 amino acids long. Germline V gives CDR1 LNHDA, CDR2 SQIVND (reference sequence). V gave up 9 bases and J gave up 8 bases; unmatched junction bases: 9. CDR3: CASDPGTGAGYTF. The CDR3 DNA is TGTGCCAGCGACCCCGGGACAGGGGCAGGCTACACCTTC.

This clone was picked up a small number of times. DNA for the CDR3: TGTGCCAGTAGTATAGATCGAGAAGGGGGCATTCAGTACTTC. Its translation: CASSIDREGGIQYF. This rearrangement joins TRBV19 to TRBJ2-4; TRBD1 is a possible D gene (6 bases). Trimming took 0 bases from V and 9 from J, leaving 12 bases between them. Germline V gene data show CDR1 as LNHDA and CDR2 as SQIVND (reference sequence). The CDR3 extends over 14 amino acids.

The chain carries TRBV2 and TRBJ2-3; TRBD2 matches 14 bases. CDR3 length equals 15 residues. Germline CDR1 is SNHLY and CDR2 is FYNNEI. V was pared by 11 bases and J by 5 bases, with 9 bases of the junction left unmatched. The CDR3 nucleotides are TGTGCCCGCCGACTAGCGGGGGGGACGGGAGATACGCAGTATTTT. Encoded protein: CARRLAGGTGDTQYF.

This clone was seen a handful of times. V usage is TRBV5-1 and J usage is TRBJ1-1, with D hard to call. This CDR3 contains 13 residues. V was shortened by 3 bases and J by 4 bases, with 10 bases between the two germline ends. Germline loops: CDR1 SGHRS, CDR2 YFSETQ. The CDR3 DNA is TGCGCCAGCAGCTCAAGCTTGAGCACTGAAGCTTTCTTT. Amino acids: CASSSSLSTEAFF. Complete variable domain (other parts from reference TRBV5-1 and TRBJ1-1): KAGVTQTPRYLIKTRGQQVTLSCSPISGHRSVSWYQQTPGQGLQFLFEYFSETQRNKGNFPGRFSGRQFSNSRSEMNVSTLELGDSALYLCASSSSLSTEAFFGQGTRLTVV.

V is TRBV15 and J is TRBJ2-5, with 7 bases matching TRBD2. CDR1 is LNHNV and CDR2 is YYDKDF in the germline V gene (reference sequence). There are 13 residues in the CDR3. The J segment lost 5 bases and the V segment lost 5 bases, leaving 5 bases of the junction unmatched. The CDR3 DNA is TGTGCCACCAGCCGCGGACTAGTGGAGACCCAGTACTTC. As protein: CATSRGLVETQYF.

The chain combines TRBV6-1 with TRBJ2-7; 8 bases fit TRBD1. Germline V gene sequence: CDR1 MNHNS, CDR2 SASEGT. This CDR3 is built from 16 residues. Losses at the gene ends were 4 bases for V and 0 bases for J; bases not matched to a gene: 8. CDR3 nucleotide sequence: TGTGCCAGCAGTGCAACCGGACAGGGAGGCTCCTACGAGCAGTACTTC. Translated, it gives CASSATGQGGSYEQYF.

This clone was counted between two and nine times. The CDR3 sequence is CASSHRSGWVTEAFF. In DNA, the CDR3 is TGTGCCAGCAGTCATAGGAGTGGGTGGGTCACTGAAGCTTTCTTT. The chain employs TRBV7-2 and TRBJ1-1; D uncertain. The CDR3 extends over 15 amino acids. V dropped 6 bases and J dropped 4 bases, with 18 bases sitting between them. CDR1 and CDR2 from the germline V gene are SGHTA and FQGNSA.